Detailed here is one T cell receptor (beta chain). Its antigen is currently unknown. This sample was included in a study of T cell responses to AZD1222 COVID-19 vaccine. Study outcomes and limitations: Of the AZD1222 recipients, only 5 to 7 were seropositive at baseline. Following two doses of AZD1222, Spike-specific TCR breadth and depth rose. Females outnumbered males among donors, who were mostly white British; clonal diversity was possibly underestimated.

The V and J ends lost 1 base and 6 bases respectively, with 16 bases between them. The CDR3 is 15 amino acids. The germline CDR1 and CDR2 sequences are SGHTA and FQGNSA. Sequenced by immunoSEQ multiplex PCR; TCRdb stores in-frame clones only, minus some. This sample yields about 15,000 clones, of which about 88% are seen a single time; about 2.7% belongs to the top ten. The V and J genes are TRBV7-2 and TRBJ2-7, with D possibly being TRBD1 or TRBD2 (6 bases each). This clonotype originated in an adult who received the AZD1222 COVID-19 vaccine. The specimen was peripheral blood, collected 28 days after the second AZD1222 dose. This CDR3 is CASSLGGGTAREQYF. The CDR3 nucleotides read TGTGCCAGCAGCTTAGGAGGGGGGACGGCGCGCGAGCAGTACTTC.